This T cell receptor (beta chain) was identified during a study of identical twins. The length of the CDR3 is 15 residues. Trimming at V came to 4 bases and at J to 7 bases, leaving 6 bases not matched to a gene. The germline V gene has CDR1 MNHEY and CDR2 SVGAGI. Via MiXCR, TCRdb re-called the 5' RACE reads, giving one row per CDR3 protein. This sample has roughly 690,000 distinct CDR3 sequences, with 5.5% to 6.5% found just once. This clonotype was seen more than once but under ten times. Sequenced input: naive T cells sorted from blood. V is TRBV6-5 and J is TRBJ2-2; 10 bases fit TRBD2. The TCR sequence derives from a man younger than 35 in good health. The CDR3 reads CASSLLAGSVGELFF. DNA for the CDR3: TGTGCCAGCAGTTTACTAGCGGGATCGGTCGGGGAGCTGTTTTTT.